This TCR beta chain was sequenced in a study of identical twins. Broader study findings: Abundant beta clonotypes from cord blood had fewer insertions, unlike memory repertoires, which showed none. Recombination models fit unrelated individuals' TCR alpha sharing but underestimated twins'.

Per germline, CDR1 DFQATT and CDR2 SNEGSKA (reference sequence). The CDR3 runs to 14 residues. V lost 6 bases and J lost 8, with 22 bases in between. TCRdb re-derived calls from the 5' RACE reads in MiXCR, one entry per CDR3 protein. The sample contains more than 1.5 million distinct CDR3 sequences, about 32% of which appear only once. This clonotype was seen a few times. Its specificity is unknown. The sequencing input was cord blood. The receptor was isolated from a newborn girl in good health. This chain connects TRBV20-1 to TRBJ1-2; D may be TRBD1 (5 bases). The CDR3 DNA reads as TGCAGTGCGGCGGGCAGGGAAGGGTTGGGCGGCTACACCTTC. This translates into CSAAGREGLGGYTF.